The 3 T cell receptor beta chains listed next were all sequenced from one sample in a study of OX40 agonist ivuxolimab in advanced cancers. Produced via immunoSEQ multiplex PCR; TCRdb's table is partial and in-frame only. This table has roughly 67,000 clones, roughly 90% appearing once. Sample: CD4+ or CD8+ T cells sorted from blood, taken in a trial of the OX40 agonist ivuxolimab. Receptor source: an adult with an advanced solid tumor such as melanoma, head and neck, liver or kidney cancer.

This CDR3 reads CASSYADTEYGYTF. CDR3 coding DNA: TGTGCCAGCAGTTACGCTGACACGGAATATGGCTACACCTTC. This chain joins TRBV6-5 and TRBJ1-2, with D unclear. This CDR3 has 14 amino acids. The germline gives CDR1 MNHEY, CDR2 SVGAGI. The V and J ends lost 2 bases and 5 bases respectively, with 12 bases between them.

This chain joins TRBV2 and TRBJ2-5; 10 nucleotides match TRBD2. The end of the DNA aligns better with TRBJ2-7, so the J call may be wrong. The CDR3 sequence is 14 residues long. CDR1 is SNHLY and CDR2 is FYNNEI in the germline V gene. CDR3 nucleotides: TGTGCCAGCAGTGATCTAGCGGGGGCCTACGAGCAGTACTTC. Residues: CASSDLAGAYEQYF.

The V and J genes are TRBV10-2 and TRBJ2-1; D possibly corresponds to TRBD1 (5 bases). This CDR3 comprises 13 residues. Germline V gene sequence: CDR1 WSHSY, CDR2 SAAADI. Deletions cut 8 bases from V and 4 bases from J, with 12 bases between. Here the CDR3 reads CASAIQEYNEQFF. The CDR3 bases are TGCGCCAGCGCCATACAGGAGTACAATGAGCAGTTCTTC.